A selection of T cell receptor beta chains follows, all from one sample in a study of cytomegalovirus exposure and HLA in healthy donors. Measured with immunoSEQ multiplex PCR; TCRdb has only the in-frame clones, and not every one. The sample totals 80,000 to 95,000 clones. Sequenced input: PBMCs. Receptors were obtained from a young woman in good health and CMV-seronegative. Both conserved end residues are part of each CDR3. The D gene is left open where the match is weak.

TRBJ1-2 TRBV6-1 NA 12 TGTGCCAGCAATACAGCCTACTATGGCTACACCTTC CASNTAYYGYTF
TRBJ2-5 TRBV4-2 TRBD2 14 TGTGCCAGCAGCCAGGGACTAGCGGGAGAGACCCAGTACTTC CASSQGLAGETQYF
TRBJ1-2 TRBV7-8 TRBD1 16 TGTGCCAGCAGCTTAGCGGGGACAGGTAGCGTGGATGGCTACACCTTC CASSLAGTGSVDGYTF
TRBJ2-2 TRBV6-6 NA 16 TGTGCCAGCAGTTACACAGGGGGGGCGAACACCGGGGAGCTGTTTTTT CASSYTGGANTGELFF
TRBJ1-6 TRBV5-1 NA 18 TGCGCCAGCAGCTTGGTGGGGGGGAGCCCCCCGAATAATTCACCCCTCCACTTT CASSLVGGSPPNNSPLHF
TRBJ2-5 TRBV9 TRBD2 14 TGTGCCAGCAGCCTTGGGACTAGCGGGAGGCCCCAGTACTTC CASSLGTSGRPQYF
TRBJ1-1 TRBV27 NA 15 NA CASSSSTGLNTEDFF
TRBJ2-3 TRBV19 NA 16 TGTGCCAGTAGTAAAAGGGGAACACAGTTCACAGATACGCAGTATTTT CASSKRGTQFTDTQYF
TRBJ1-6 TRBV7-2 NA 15 TGTGCCAGCAGCCAGGGAGGGGCAGTCTATTCACCCCTCCACTTT CASSQGGAVYSPLHF
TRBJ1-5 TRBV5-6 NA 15 TGTGCCAGCAGCTTTCGGACAGCCCGCAATCAGCCCCAGCATTTT CASSFRTARNQPQHF
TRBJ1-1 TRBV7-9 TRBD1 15 TGTGCCAGCAGCAATGGACAGGGGGCGAACACTGAAGCTTTCTTT CASSNGQGANTEAFF
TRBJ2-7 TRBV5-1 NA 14 TGCGCCAGCAGCTTGACAGGGAGCTCCTACGAGCAGTACTTC CASSLTGSSYEQYF
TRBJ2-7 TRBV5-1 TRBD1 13 TGCGCCAGCAGCGTGACAGGGGGCGACGAGCAGTACTTC CASSVTGGDEQYF
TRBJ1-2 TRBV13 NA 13 TGTGCCAGCAGTTTAGGGGGGGCCTATGGCTACACCTTC CASSLGGAYGYTF
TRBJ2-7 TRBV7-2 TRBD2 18 TGTGCCAGCAGCCCAGGACTAGCGGGGGTTACTTTGGCCTACGAGCAGTACTTC CASSPGLAGVTLAYEQYF
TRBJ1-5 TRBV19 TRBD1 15 TGTGCCAGTAGACCCAGGGGGCAGACGAATCAGCCCCAGCATTTT CASRPRGQTNQPQHF
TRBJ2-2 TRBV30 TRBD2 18 TGTGCCTGGGGACGCCTTGACATCCAGCGGGGGAGGCACGGGGAGCTGTTTTTT CAWGRLDIQRGRHGELFF
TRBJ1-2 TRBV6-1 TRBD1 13 TGTGCCAGCAGGTGGGACAGTTATAATGGCTACACCTTC CASRWDSYNGYTF
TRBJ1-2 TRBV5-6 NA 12 TGTGCCAGCAGCCCCGGACAGAGTGGCTACACCTTC CASSPGQSGYTF
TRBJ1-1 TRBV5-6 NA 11 TGTGCCAGCAGCCGGAGCACTGAAGCTTTCTTT CASSRSTEAFF
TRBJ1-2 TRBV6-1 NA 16 TGTGCCAGCAGGGAAAGGGCCGGTGGGGGCTTCTATGGCTACACCTTC CASRERAGGGFYGYTF
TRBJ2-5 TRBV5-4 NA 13 TGTGCCAGCAGCTTGGTCAGGGGAGAGACCCAGTACTTC CASSLVRGETQYF
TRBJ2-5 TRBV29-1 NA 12 TGCAGCGTTGTGGGAGCCGGGGAGACCCAGTACTTC CSVVGAGETQYF
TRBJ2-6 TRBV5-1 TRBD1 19 TGCGCCAGCTCTCCATATACAGGGGGGTCCCTCTCTGGGGCCAACGTCCTGACTTTC CASSPYTGGSLSGANVLTF
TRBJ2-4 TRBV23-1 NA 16 TGCGCCAGCAGTCAATCCCGCACCAGGTTCATCAACATTCAGTACTTC CASSQSRTRFINIQYF
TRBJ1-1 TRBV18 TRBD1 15 TGTGCCAGCTCACAGGGACAGGCGATGAACACTGAAGCTTTCTTT CASSQGQAMNTEAFF
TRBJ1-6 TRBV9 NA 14 TGTGCCAGCAGCGTAGGGGGGCCCAATTCACCCCTCCACTTT CASSVGGPNSPLHF
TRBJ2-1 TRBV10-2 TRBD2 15 TGCGCCAGCAGTGATAGGGCTAGCGGGGGGGCAGAGGAGTTCTTC CASSDRASGGAEEFF